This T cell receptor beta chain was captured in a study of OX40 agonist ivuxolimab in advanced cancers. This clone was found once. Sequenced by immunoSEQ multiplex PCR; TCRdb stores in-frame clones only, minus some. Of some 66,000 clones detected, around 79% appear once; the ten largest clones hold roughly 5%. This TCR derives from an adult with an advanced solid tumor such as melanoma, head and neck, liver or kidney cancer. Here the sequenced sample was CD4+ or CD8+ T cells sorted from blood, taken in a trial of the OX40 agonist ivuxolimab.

CDR3 DNA sequence: TGTGCCAGCAGCGGAGCCGGGACTAGACCAACAGATACGCAGTATTTT. This codes for CASSGAGTRPTDTQYF. The rearrangement links TRBV7-9 to TRBJ2-3; 8 bases are shared with TRBD2. This CDR3 has 16 residues. Per the germline V gene, CDR1 is SEHNR and CDR2 is FQNEAQ (reference sequence). Trimming took 5 bases from V and 3 from J; bases not matched to a gene: 10.